This T cell receptor beta chain emerged from a study of OX40 agonist ivuxolimab in advanced cancers. Profiled with immunoSEQ multiplex PCR; TCRdb holds only in-frame clones, not every one. The repertoire has 50,000 or so clones, approximately 88% of them found once; the top ten carry around 12%. Germline V gene data show CDR1 as MGHRA and CDR2 as YSYEKL. The CDR3 is 14 amino acids. J gave up 6 bases and V 4 bases, and 5 bases lay outside the gene matches. Sequenced here: CD4+ or CD8+ T cells sorted from blood, sampled in a trial of the OX40 agonist ivuxolimab. The clonotype was recovered from an adult with an advanced solid tumor such as melanoma, head and neck, liver or kidney cancer. The chain recombines TRBV4-1 with TRBJ2-1; 8 bases map to TRBD2. As DNA, the CDR3 is TGCGCCAGCAGCCTAACCGGGACTAGCAATGAGCAGTTCTTC. This sequence encodes CASSLTGTSNEQFF.